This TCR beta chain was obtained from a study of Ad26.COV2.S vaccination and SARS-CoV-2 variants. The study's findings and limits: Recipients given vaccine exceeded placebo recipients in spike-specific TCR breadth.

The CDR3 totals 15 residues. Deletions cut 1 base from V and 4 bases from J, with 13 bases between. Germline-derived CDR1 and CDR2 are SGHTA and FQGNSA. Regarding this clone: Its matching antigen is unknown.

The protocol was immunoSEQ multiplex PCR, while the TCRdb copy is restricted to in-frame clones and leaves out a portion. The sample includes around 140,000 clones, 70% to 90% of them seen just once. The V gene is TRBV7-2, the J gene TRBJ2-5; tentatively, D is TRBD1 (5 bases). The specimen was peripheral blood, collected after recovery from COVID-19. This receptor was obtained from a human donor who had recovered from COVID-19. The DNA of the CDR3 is TGTGCCAGCAGCTTAGTGGCCCCCAGGGTAGAGACCCAGTACTTC. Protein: CASSLVAPRVETQYF.